This T cell receptor beta chain was captured by sequencing in a study of prognosis after radiotherapy for stage I lung cancer. In the case of this clonotype: Its antigen is unknown. A far larger clone is one nucleotide away, so this likely arose from a read error.

From genomic DNA, TCR beta CDR3 was amplified by two-round multiplex PCR. Initially, in first-round PCR, primers specific to each TRBV and TRBJ gene were used. TCRdb used MiXCR to reprocess the multiplex PCR reads, holding one entry per CDR3 protein. The sample has 8,000 to 9,000 distinct CDR3 sequences; around 62% are singletons. Overall study results and limits: The median unique TCR clone count dropped from approximately 9,100 to 7,200 after stereotactic body radiation therapy.

This CDR3 is built from 15 residues. Germline V gene data show CDR1 as MRHNA and CDR2 as SNTAGT. V was shortened by 5 bases and J by 4 bases, with 15 bases between the two germline ends. The sequence was collected from a donor aged 50 or older with non-small cell lung cancer. The sample here was PBMCs, taken before or after stereotactic body radiation therapy (not recorded which). The chain recombines TRBV6-4 with TRBJ2-1; D unclear. Here the CDR3 DNA reads TGTGCCAGCAGTTCCCTAGTATCCCATTACAATGAGCAGTTCTTC. Translating gives CASSSLVSHYNEQFF.